The 30 T cell receptor beta chains below were found in one sample sequenced in a study of OX40 agonist ivuxolimab in advanced cancers. The data were produced by immunoSEQ multiplex PCR, yet TCRdb's version contains in-frame clones alone and is incomplete. The repertoire holds about 60,000 clones, over 80% seen once, with around 2.8% in the top ten. The source material was CD4+ or CD8+ T cells sorted from blood, sampled in a trial of the OX40 agonist ivuxolimab. All receptors derive from an adult with an advanced solid tumor such as melanoma, head and neck, liver or kidney cancer.

The chain recombines TRBV30 with TRBJ1-4, with D uncertain. Trimming removed 1 base at V and 4 bases at J, with 7 bases between. The CDR3 spans 13 residues. Germline CDR1 is GTSNPN and CDR2 is SVGIG (reference sequence). CDR3 protein: CAWSGGGNEKLFF. CDR3 nucleotides: TGTGCCTGGAGTGGGGGAGGTAATGAAAAACTGTTTTTT.

This chain joins TRBV6-6 and TRBJ1-3; D call uncertain. Germline-derived CDR1 and CDR2 are MNHNY and SVGAGI (reference sequence). V dropped 6 bases and J dropped 0 bases, with 9 bases sitting between them. CDR3 size: 14 residues. DNA for the CDR3: TGTGCCAGCAGCGAAACTAGCTCTGGAAACACCATATATTTT. Translation: CASSETSSGNTIYF.

CDR3 sequence: CASSFSSGRMGGELFF. DNA of the CDR3: TGTGCCAGCAGCTTCTCTAGCGGGAGGATGGGCGGGGAGCTGTTTTTT. The rearrangement uses TRBV7-8 and TRBJ2-2; 11 positions match TRBD2. Germline assignment: CDR1 SGHVS and CDR2 FQNEAQ. V trimming: 3 bases; J trimming: 7 bases; junction bases outside the gene matches: 7. CDR3 length: 16 amino acids.

V is TRBV4-3 and J is TRBJ2-4; the match to TRBD1 covers 7 bases. The CDR3 consists of 19 residues. Germline V gene lookup returns CDR1 LGHNA and CDR2 YSLEER. V was clipped by 0 bases and J by 2 bases; unmatched bases: 13. The CDR3 protein is CASSQEPTGTVMTKNIQYF. The CDR3 coding sequence is TGCGCCAGCAGCCAAGAGCCTACCGGGACAGTTATGACCAAAAACATTCAGTACTTC.

This clone was found once. J is TRBJ2-5 and V is TRBV7-3; 9 bases are a match to TRBD2. The germline gives CDR1 SGHTA, CDR2 FQGTGA. This CDR3 is built from 14 residues. The V and J ends lost 1 base and 4 bases, in that order; junction bases with no gene match: 1. This CDR3 reads CASSLNSGRETQYF. The CDR3 coding sequence is TGTGCCAGCAGCTTAAATAGCGGGAGAGAGACCCAGTACTTC.

This clone has ten or more counts. The chain links TRBV28 to TRBJ1-1; possibly TRBD1 for D (5 bases). The CDR3 loop spans 13 amino acids. Germline V gene data show CDR1 as MDHEN and CDR2 as SYDVKM. V shed 9 bases and J shed 4 bases, with 15 bases lying between them. The CDR3 DNA sequence: TGTGCCAGTTACCCCGGAGGGGTCACTGAAGCTTTCTTT. It encodes CASYPGGVTEAFF. Full variable domain (missing parts from reference TRBV28 and TRBJ1-1): DVKVTQSSRYLVKRTGEKVFLECVQDMDHENMFWYRQDPGLGLRLIYFSYDVKMKEKGDIPEGYSVSREKKERFSLILESASTNQTSMYLCASYPGGVTEAFFGQGTRLTVV.

The genes are TRBV10-2 and TRBJ2-1, with no clear D. Trimming removed 6 bases from V and 10 bases from J, with 19 bases in between. The CDR3 extends over 14 amino acids. Per the germline V gene, CDR1 is WSHSY and CDR2 is SAAADI. DNA of the CDR3: TGCGCCAGCAGAGGAAGCCCGGGTCTGAGCGAGCAGTTCTTC. Its protein is CASRGSPGLSEQFF.

The count of this clone is one. This chain joins TRBV18 and TRBJ2-7, with a tentative D call TRBD2 (5 bases). From germline, CDR1 is KGHSH and CDR2 LQKENI. This CDR3 comprises 14 residues. V lost 4 bases and J 1 base, leaving 11 bases between the germline ends. This chain's CDR3 is CASSRSGVSYEQYF. The CDR3 DNA is TGTGCCAGCTCACGGAGCGGAGTTTCCTACGAGCAGTACTTC.

The rearrangement joins TRBV28 to TRBJ2-2; 10 positions agree with TRBD1. This CDR3 spans 16 amino acids. CDR1 MDHEN and CDR2 SYDVKM come from the germline V gene. Trimming took 5 bases from V and 3 from J; bases not matched to a gene: 6. The CDR3, as DNA: TGTGCCAGCAGTCCAAGGGGACAGGGGTACACCGGGGAGCTGTTTTTT. Its translation is CASSPRGQGYTGELFF.

The chain links TRBV4-2 to TRBJ2-3; 14 nucleotides agree with TRBD2. The germline V gene has CDR1 LGHNA and CDR2 YNFKEQ. The CDR3 sequence is 17 residues long. Trimming took 3 bases from V and 3 from J; bases not matched to a gene: 5. This chain's CDR3 is CASSQGLAGEGTDTQYF. The DNA of the CDR3 is TGTGCCAGCAGCCAGGGACTAGCGGGAGAGGGGACAGATACGCAGTATTTT.

The chain carries TRBV7-8 and TRBJ2-1; 7 nucleotides align to TRBD2. The germline CDR1 and CDR2 sequences are SGHVS and FQNEAQ. The CDR3 has 15 amino acids. The V gene end was trimmed by 4 bases and the J gene end by 4 bases; junction bases not matched to a gene: 7. The CDR3 bases are TGTGCCAGCAGCTATAACAGCGGGGATTACAATGAGCAGTTCTTC. Translating it yields CASSYNSGDYNEQFF.

The V gene is TRBV6-1, the J gene TRBJ1-1; a possible D gene is TRBD1 (6 bases). Germline assignment: CDR1 MNHNS and CDR2 SASEGT. Trimming shortened V by 6 bases and J by 0 bases, and 11 bases separated the two germline ends. CDR3 length equals 14 residues. CDR3 sequence: CASRLTGMNTEAFF. In DNA form, the CDR3 reads TGTGCCAGCAGGTTGACAGGTATGAACACTGAAGCTTTCTTT.

This clone occurred a few times. The rearrangement joins TRBV18 to TRBJ1-5; D remains unclear. CDR3 size: 16 residues. The V gene lost 2 bases and the J gene lost 3 bases, with 14 bases spanning the gap. Per the germline V gene, CDR1 is KGHSH and CDR2 is LQKENI. The CDR3 DNA is TGTGCCAGCTCACCAGTGGGGAGCGGGATCAATCAGCCCCAGCATTTT. It is translated as CASSPVGSGINQPQHF.

The chain has TRBV29-1 and TRBJ1-2; no clear D. CDR1 is SQVTM, CDR2 ANQGSEA, per germline. The CDR3 runs to 12 residues. Deletions cut 2 bases from V and 5 bases from J, with 9 bases between. The DNA for the CDR3 is TGCAGCGTTGAAAAGGGAGGATATGGCTACACCTTC. Translated: CSVEKGGYGYTF.

The rearrangement joins TRBV6-5 to TRBJ2-7; weak D call: TRBD2 (6 bases). The V end was cut by 2 bases, the J end by 3 bases, with 14 bases between. From germline, CDR1 is MNHEY and CDR2 SVGAGI. The CDR3 totals 15 residues. The CDR3 DNA sequence: TGTGCCAGCAGTTACACGACCGGAGGGAGCTACGAGCAGTACTTC. Translated: CASSYTTGGSYEQYF.

In the case of this clone: Mismatch with germline at one junction end may stem from a read error. The J gene is TRBJ1-1, the V gene TRBV5-1; 8 bases match TRBD1. Per germline, CDR1 SGHRS and CDR2 YFSETQ. The CDR3 length is 15 residues. The CDR3: CASSLATGANTGAFF. Written as DNA, the CDR3 is TGCGCCAGCAGCTTGGCGACAGGGGCGAACACTGGAGCTTTCTTT.

This clone appeared a single time. The chain uses TRBV28 and TRBJ2-1; D is unclear. V dropped 7 bases and J dropped 0 bases, with 16 bases sitting between them. Germline CDR1 and CDR2: MDHEN and SYDVKM. The CDR3 sequence is 16 residues long. The CDR3 loop is CASTPADLSSYNEQFF. CDR3 coding DNA: TGTGCCAGCACCCCGGCGGACCTTAGCTCCTACAATGAGCAGTTCTTC.

In its sample, this clone was seen a few times. This chain links TRBV5-1 with TRBJ1-5; no reliable D call. The CDR3 runs to 13 residues. Trimming pared 2 bases from V and 0 bases from J, leaving 3 bases between. Per germline, CDR1 SGHRS and CDR2 YFSETQ. The CDR3 region is CASSLDSNQPQHF. In DNA, the CDR3 is TGCGCCAGCAGCTTAGATAGCAATCAGCCCCAGCATTTT. Based on the CDR3 plus reference TRBV5-1 and TRBJ1-5, the full variable domain is KAGVTQTPRYLIKTRGQQVTLSCSPISGHRSVSWYQQTPGQGLQFLFEYFSETQRNKGNFPGRFSGRQFSNSRSEMNVSTLELGDSALYLCASSLDSNQPQHFGDGTRLSIL.

The chain combines TRBV9 with TRBJ2-1; D is uncertain. The ends were cut back, 3 bases at V and 5 bases at J, with 12 bases in the middle. CDR1 and CDR2 from the germline V gene are SGDLS and YYNGEE. There are 14 residues in the CDR3. The CDR3 region has the DNA TGTGCCAGCAGCGCCCTCCCTGGGCACAATGAGCAGTTCTTC. As protein: CASSALPGHNEQFF.

The rearrangement joins TRBV19 to TRBJ1-3; tentative D call: TRBD1 (5 bases). This CDR3 comprises 14 residues. V dropped 5 bases and J dropped 5 bases, with 13 bases sitting between them. The V gene's germline CDR1 is LNHDA and CDR2 SQIVND (reference sequence). The DNA of the CDR3 is TGTGCCAGTAGTGCCGGGGACGATCGAAACACCATATATTTT. Amino acids: CASSAGDDRNTIYF.

This clone has a single count. The gene calls are TRBV7-8 and TRBJ1-5, with a tentative D call TRBD1 (5 bases). The CDR3 spans 16 residues. The V gene's germline CDR1 is SGHVS and CDR2 FQNEAQ. Trimming left V 6 bases short and J 8 bases short, with 23 bases between. The CDR3 loop reads CASSNQGSWAGEPQHF. As DNA, the CDR3 is TGTGCCAGCAGTAACCAGGGCAGTTGGGCGGGTGAGCCCCAGCATTTT. Using reference TRBV7-8 and TRBJ1-5 for the parts outside the CDR3, the full variable domain is GAGVSQSPRYKVAKRGQDVALRCDPISGHVSLFWYQQALGQGPEFLTYFQNEAQLDKSGLPSDRFFAERPEGSVSTLKIQRTQQEDSAVYLCASSNQGSWAGEPQHFGDGTRLSIL.

The chain recombines TRBV28 with TRBJ2-7, with D perhaps matching TRBD2 (5 bases). Germline loops: CDR1 MDHEN, CDR2 SYDVKM. The CDR3 contains 14 residues. V lost 4 bases to trimming and J lost 2 bases, with 12 bases between them. Here the CDR3 reads CASSSGSPPYEQYF. In nucleotides, the CDR3 is TGTGCCAGCAGTTCGGGGAGCCCTCCCTACGAGCAGTACTTC. Full variable domain (rest looked up from reference TRBV28 and TRBJ2-7): DVKVTQSSRYLVKRTGEKVFLECVQDMDHENMFWYRQDPGLGLRLIYFSYDVKMKEKGDIPEGYSVSREKKERFSLILESASTNQTSMYLCASSSGSPPYEQYFGPGTRLTVT.

The V call is TRBV6-1, the J call TRBJ1-5; D gene uncertain. V lost 6 bases, J lost 4 bases, and 10 bases lay in between. Per the germline V gene, CDR1 is MNHNS and CDR2 is SASEGT. The length of the CDR3 is 13 residues. CDR3 sequence (DNA): TGTGCCAGCAGGAGTAGGGCTAATCAGCCCCAGCATTTT. It translates to CASRSRANQPQHF.

The chain employs TRBV19 and TRBJ2-1, with 12 bases identical to TRBD2. Germline CDR1 LNHDA, CDR2 SQIVND (reference sequence). This CDR3 is 19 amino acids long. The ends lost 3 bases at V and 5 bases at J; junction bases unmatched: 14. The CDR3 nucleotides are TGTGCCAGTAGTATGGGCTCAAGGAGACTAGCGGGAGTTAACAATGAGCAGTTCTTC. Its protein product is CASSMGSRRLAGVNNEQFF.

This clone was picked up one time. The chain is built from TRBV6-1 and TRBJ1-1; D is unclear. V lost 7 bases and J lost 7, with 16 bases in between. The germline V gene has CDR1 MNHNS and CDR2 SASEGT. The CDR3 totals 13 residues. The CDR3 spells CASIVLGSLEAFF. For the CDR3, the DNA is TGTGCCAGCATTGTCCTTGGTAGTCTTGAAGCTTTCTTT.

The gene calls are TRBV10-3 and TRBJ1-2; the D is unclear. Trimming removed 4 bases at V and 0 bases at J, with 9 bases between. Germline lookup yields CDR1 ENHRY and CDR2 SYGVKD. This CDR3 spans 14 amino acids. The CDR3 bases are TGTGCCATCAGTGGCAGTACGACTAACTATGGCTACACCTTC. Translating it yields CAISGSTTNYGYTF.

The chain joins TRBV5-1 to TRBJ2-5, with a weak D call TRBD2 (5 bases). This CDR3 contains 16 residues. In germline, CDR1 is SGHRS, CDR2 YFSETQ. The V end was cut by 0 bases, the J end by 5 bases, with 17 bases between. The chain's CDR3 is CASSLGSRGPFETQYF. The CDR3 bases are TGCGCCAGCAGCTTGGGGAGTAGAGGGCCATTTGAGACCCAGTACTTC.

The J gene is TRBJ2-7, the V gene TRBV2; 11 positions agree with TRBD2. V lost 6 bases, J lost 11 bases, and 3 bases stayed unmatched. This CDR3 spans 11 amino acids. Germline loops: CDR1 SNHLY, CDR2 FYNNEI. The CDR3 sequence is CASRLAGAKYF. The CDR3, as DNA: TGTGCCAGCAGACTAGCGGGAGCGAAGTACTTC.

V usage is TRBV5-6 and J usage is TRBJ2-1, with 9 bases aligning to TRBD2. The CDR3 is 17 amino acids. V lost 4 bases, J lost 7 bases, and 15 bases stayed unmatched. The germline gives CDR1 SGHDT, CDR2 YYEEEE. The CDR3 region has the DNA TGTGCCAGCAGCCGAACAACCGGGACAGCGGGAGGAAATGAGCAGTTCTTC. This encodes CASSRTTGTAGGNEQFF. Looking up the rest from reference TRBV5-6 and TRBJ2-1 gives the full variable domain: DAGVTQSPTHLIKTRGQQVTLRCSPKSGHDTVSWYQQALGQGPQFIFQYYEEEERQRGNFPDRFSGHQFPNYSSELNVNALLLGDSALYLCASSRTTGTAGGNEQFFGPGTRLTVL.

The chain links TRBV4-1 to TRBJ2-2; no clear D gene. V lost 2 bases and J 1 base, leaving 11 bases between the germline ends. CDR1 is MGHRA and CDR2 is YSYEKL in the germline V gene. The CDR3 covers 16 residues. The CDR3 here is CASSQWPAGNTGELFF. The CDR3 DNA sequence: TGCGCCAGCAGCCAATGGCCGGCAGGGAACACCGGGGAGCTGTTTTTT.